What follows is one T cell receptor beta chain and its context. Antigen specificity is unknown. Only in-frame clones appear in the TCRdb table, and some are missing; sequencing was by immunoSEQ multiplex PCR. The table lists 42,000 or so clones, over 75% of them singletons, with less than 30% in the top ten. This entry comes from a study of lymphopenia after photon versus proton radiotherapy. Whole-study results and caveats: After lymphocyte nadir, photon-treated repertoires showed oligoclonal expansion, especially CD8+ Temra.

Trimming removed 6 bases at V and 2 bases at J, with 16 bases between. CDR1 is ENHRY, CDR2 SYGVKD, per germline. The CDR3 length is 15 residues. Sequenced here: peripheral blood, sampled from a patient treated with proton-based radiotherapy. The chain employs TRBV10-3 and TRBJ1-1; tentative D call: TRBD1 (6 bases). The source is a woman in her 70s with pancreatic cancer. The CDR3 region is CAISKSGTFNTEAFF. The DNA for the CDR3 is TGTGCCATCAGCAAATCCGGGACATTTAACACTGAAGCTTTCTTT.